A single sample is the source of the 4 T cell receptor beta chains below, sequenced in a study of blood T cell repertoires in COVID-19. Sequenced by immunoSEQ multiplex PCR; TCRdb stores in-frame clones only, minus some. The profile covers more than 70,000 clones, with about 87% appearing a single time and approximately 9.7% taken by the ten largest. The sequencing sample was made of peripheral blood. The origin of the receptors is a human donor in a cohort sampled during active COVID-19.

The gene calls are TRBV4-1 and TRBJ2-3, with a possible D match to TRBD2 (6 bases). The CDR3 runs to 16 residues. The V end lost 1 base, the J end lost 1 base, and 12 bases lay between the germline ends. The germline V gene encodes CDR1 MGHRA and CDR2 YSYEKL. CDR3 DNA: TGCGCCAGCAGCCAAGCCAGGAGGGCAGGCACAGATACGCAGTATTTT. This translates into CASSQARRAGTDTQYF.

The rearrangement links TRBV5-4 to TRBJ2-1; D is ambiguous. Between the trimmed V and J ends, which lost 6 bases and 5 bases, there was a span of 6 bases. The CDR3 sequence is 11 residues long. Per the germline V gene, CDR1 is SGHNT and CDR2 is YYREEE (reference sequence). CDR3 sequence reads: CASKSDNEQFF. CDR3 DNA sequence: TGTGCCAGCAAGAGCGACAATGAGCAGTTCTTC.

This clone was seen only a few times. The chain has TRBV11-2 and TRBJ1-6, with 9 bases identical to TRBD1. Germline lookup yields CDR1 SGHAT and CDR2 FQNNGV. CDR3 size: 14 residues. With V trimmed by 5 bases and J by 7 bases, 3 bases remained unmatched. The CDR3, as DNA: TGTGCCAGCAGCAAGGACAGGGGCAATTCACCCCTCCACTTT. This translates into CASSKDRGNSPLHF.

J is TRBJ2-1 and V is TRBV19; 8 bases match TRBD2. The junction had 3 bases not matched to a gene; V was cut back by 3 bases and J by 2 bases. In germline, CDR1 is LNHDA, CDR2 SQIVND (reference sequence). There are 15 residues in the CDR3. The CDR3 sequence is CASSMRTSPYNEQFF. DNA of the CDR3: TGTGCCAGTAGTATGCGGACTAGCCCCTACAATGAGCAGTTCTTC.